The source of this T cell receptor beta chain is a study of shared clonotypes between healthy human individuals. Authors' data handling: From ImmunoSEQ came sequences covering only the junction and carrying no quality scores, so filtering differed. The repertoire was sequenced with immunoSEQ multiplex PCR; TCRdb's copy has only in-frame clones and lacks some. The V and J calls and clone size were taken over from that table, and D and trimming were inferred from the DNA. The sample includes around 2.1 million clones, approximately 94% seen only once; the top ten take under 2%. In regard to this clone: Its target is not known.

Germline V gene data show CDR1 as SQVTM and CDR2 as ANQGSEA. The CDR3 has 14 residues. Trimming stripped 3 bases from V and 4 bases from J, with 15 bases between. Naive CD8 cells comprised CD45RO-negative, CCR7-positively selected cells, excluding terminally differentiated effector memory CD45RA+ cells. Study outcomes and limitations: Between several donors, naive CD4 clonotypes were shared at a level of around 4.8%. Memory subsets generally showed lower estimated richness than naive subsets.

Material: naive CD8+ T cells from PBMCs. This chain uses TRBV29-1 with TRBJ2-5; D is unresolved. The receptor's source is a young man in good health. Some clones in this sample may be carry-over from other donors' samples. In DNA, the CDR3 is TGCAGCGTTGACCCCCCGTGGAACGGAGAGACCCAGTACTTC. It translates to CSVDPPWNGETQYF. Complete variable domain (other parts from reference TRBV29-1 and TRBJ2-5): SAVISQKPSRDICQRGTSLTIQCQVDSQVTMMFWYRQQPGQSLTLIATANQGSEATYESGFVIDKFPISRPNLTFSTLTVSNMSPEDSSIYLCSVDPPWNGETQYFGPGTRLLVL.